Following are 24 T cell receptor beta chains from one sample sequenced in a study of control samples from healthy donors and cancer patients. TCRdb's copy holds only in-frame clones and misses some; the assay was immunoSEQ multiplex PCR. The profile shows around 7,000 clones, approximately 82% of them singletons. Sequenced material: PBMCs. These receptor sequences come from a man between 65 and 80 years old with lung cancer.

V and J are TRBV6-2 or TRBV6-3 and TRBJ2-7; D may correspond to TRBD1 or TRBD2 (5 bases each). This CDR3 comprises 16 residues. Germline V gene sequence: CDR1 MNHEY, CDR2 SVGEGT. The V gene lost 0 bases and the J gene lost 4 bases, with 16 bases spanning the gap. CDR3 amino acids: CASSYSIWQGGYEQYF. CDR3 sequence (DNA): TGTGCCAGCAGTTACTCGATATGGCAGGGCGGGTACGAGCAGTACTTC.

The chain carries TRBV2 and TRBJ2-2; the D is unclear. CDR3 length equals 15 residues. Germline V gives CDR1 SNHLY, CDR2 FYNNEI. Trimming stripped 7 bases from V and 4 bases from J, with 16 bases between. The CDR3 coding sequence is TGTGCCAGCAAAGGCAGCCACCAATCCACCGGGGAGCTGTTTTTT. Its protein is CASKGSHQSTGELFF.

This clone has only a few counts. The rearrangement links TRBV19 to TRBJ2-3; 8 nucleotides align to TRBD2. The CDR3 covers 15 residues. Germline assignment: CDR1 LNHDA and CDR2 SQIVND (reference sequence). With V trimmed by 6 bases and J by 3 bases, 8 bases remained unmatched. CDR3 nucleotide sequence: TGTGCCAGTAGCACCGGAGCGGGAGTGACAGATACGCAGTATTTT. Translation gives CASSTGAGVTDTQYF.

CDR3 in DNA: TGCGCCAGCAGCGTAGGAGCGGGAGCCGCAGATACGCAGTATTTT. Residues: CASSVGAGAADTQYF. The chain uses TRBV5-1 and TRBJ2-3; 8 bases match TRBD2. Germline-derived CDR1 and CDR2 are SGHRS and YFSETQ. The CDR3 runs 15 residues. With V trimmed by 4 bases and J by 4 bases, 8 bases remained unmatched.

This clone was picked up one time. The rearrangement uses TRBV3-1 (or the pseudogene TRBV3-2) and TRBJ2-2, with TRBD2 identical over 16 bases. Losses at the gene ends were 4 bases for V and 4 bases for J; bases not matched to a gene: 15. CDR1 is LGHDT, CDR2 YNNKEL, per germline (reference sequence). This CDR3 is built from 21 residues. CDR3 nucleotide sequence: TGTGCCAGCAGCCGGGGGTACCCGATGGGACTAGCGGGAGGGCGCACCGGGGAGCTGTTTTTT. This codes for CASSRGYPMGLAGGRTGELFF.

This clone was counted a few times. The chain joins TRBV9 to TRBJ2-5; D not certain. The germline gives CDR1 SGDLS, CDR2 YYNGEE. The CDR3 is 13 residues long. Trimming cost V 0 bases and J 4 bases, with 7 bases left between them. The chain's CDR3 is CASSVEPRETQYF. The CDR3, as DNA: TGTGCCAGCAGCGTAGAGCCTCGAGAGACCCAGTACTTC.

V usage is TRBV15 and J usage is TRBJ2-7; possibly TRBD2 for D (7 bases). The length of the CDR3 is 15 residues. V lost 0 bases, J lost 0 bases, and 9 bases lay in between. From germline, CDR1 is LNHNV and CDR2 YYDKDF (reference sequence). In DNA form, the CDR3 reads TGTGCCACCAGCAGAGATCGGGGGGCCTCCTACGAGCAGTACTTC. Translation gives CATSRDRGASYEQYF.

The chain couples TRBV4-3 to TRBJ1-5; no reliable D call. This CDR3 is 15 amino acids long. Trimming took off 1 base at V and 7 bases at J, with 14 bases between the two ends. Germline V gene data show CDR1 as LGHNA and CDR2 as YSLEER. The DNA of the CDR3 is TGCGCCAGCAGCCAAGGTGGAGGAACTACGCAGCCCCAGCATTTT. Residues: CASSQGGGTTQPQHF.

The chain is built from TRBV5-4 and TRBJ2-5, with 7 bases fitting TRBD2. Germline loops: CDR1 SGHNT, CDR2 YYREEE (reference sequence). CDR3 length: 14 amino acids. With 0 bases clipped from V and 5 bases from J, the junction kept 4 bases outside the gene matches. The CDR3, as DNA: TGTGCCAGCAGCTTGGGCGCGGGAGACGAGACCCAGTACTTC. Amino acid sequence: CASSLGAGDETQYF.

The CDR3 protein is CSVAGTSGDRASSTDTQYF. The CDR3 DNA follows: TGCAGCGTTGCAGGGACTAGCGGGGACCGAGCTTCTAGCACAGATACGCAGTATTTT. The chain links TRBV29-1 to TRBJ2-3; 13 nucleotides match TRBD2. The CDR3 loop spans 19 amino acids. The V gene end was trimmed by 4 bases and the J gene end by 0 bases; junction bases not matched to a gene: 13. The germline V gene encodes CDR1 SQVTM and CDR2 ANQGSEA.

The rearrangement joins TRBV6-2 or TRBV6-3 to TRBJ2-7; D is unclear. The CDR3 has 11 amino acids. With 2 bases removed from V and 5 bases from J, the gap between germline ends came to 4 bases. Germline V lookup: CDR1 MNHEY, CDR2 SVGEGT. In DNA form, the CDR3 reads TGTGCCAGCAGTTACAGCCACGAGCAGTACTTC. Protein: CASSYSHEQYF.

The V call is TRBV14, the J call TRBJ2-1, with 15 bases lining up with TRBD2. J lost 9 bases, V lost 3 bases, and 15 bases had no gene match. There are 19 residues in the CDR3. CDR1 is SGHDN, CDR2 FVKESK, per germline. CDR3 sequence reads: CASSQRGKGLAGGSAEQFF. CDR3 bases: TGTGCCAGCAGCCAGAGGGGAAAGGGACTAGCGGGAGGCTCAGCTGAGCAGTTCTTC.

CDR3 region: CASSFDGGRDTQYF. As DNA, the CDR3 is TGTGCCAGCAGCTTTGACGGCGGGAGAGATACGCAGTATTTT. The gene calls are TRBV5-6 and TRBJ2-3, with TRBD2 matching over 7 bases. CDR3 length equals 14 residues. Germline V CDR1 and CDR2: SGHDT, YYEEEE. V lost 2 bases, J lost 5 bases, and 5 bases stayed unmatched.

This clone was counted between two and nine times. V gene TRBV5-1 combines with J gene TRBJ2-2; 8 bases match TRBD1. V trimming: 1 base; J trimming: 0 bases; junction bases outside the gene matches: 5. The CDR3 spans 17 residues. Germline V CDR1 and CDR2: SGHRS, YFSETQ. The CDR3 nucleotides read TGCGCCAGCAGCTTGCAGGGGGCTTTTGCGAACACCGGGGAGCTGTTTTTT. As protein: CASSLQGAFANTGELFF.

V gene TRBV18 combines with J gene TRBJ2-5; D may be TRBD1 (6 bases). V lost 0 bases, J lost 2 bases, and 13 bases lay in between. CDR1 and CDR2 (germline): KGHSH, LQKENI. The CDR3 runs 16 residues. This chain's CDR3 is CASSPPTGQLQETQYF. The CDR3 coding sequence is TGTGCCAGCTCACCACCGACAGGCCAGCTGCAAGAGACCCAGTACTTC.

This chain joins TRBV3-1 (or the pseudogene TRBV3-2) and TRBJ1-2, with D maybe TRBD1 (6 bases). The CDR3 runs to 15 residues. The germline V and J ends were trimmed by 1 base and 1 base, with 10 bases remaining between them. Germline CDR1 LGHDT, CDR2 YNNKEL (reference sequence). In DNA form, the CDR3 reads TGTGCCAGCAGCCAAGGTGGGGGGCGTAACTATGGCTACACCTTC. Protein sequence: CASSQGGGRNYGYTF.

The CDR3 loop is CAWSVLGGNEKLFF. The CDR3, as DNA: TGTGCCTGGAGTGTACTGGGGGGAAATGAAAAACTGTTTTTT. The chain carries TRBV30 and TRBJ1-4; TRBD1 might be the D (5 bases). This CDR3 contains 14 residues. CDR1 is GTSNPN, CDR2 SVGIG, per germline (reference sequence). Trimming took off 0 bases at V and 5 bases at J, with 10 bases between the two ends. Supplemented by reference TRBV30 and TRBJ1-4, the full variable domain reads SQTIHQWPATLVQPVGSPLSLECTVEGTSNPNLYWYRQAAGRGLQLLFYSVGIGQISSEVPQNLSASRPQDRQFILSSKKLLLSDSGFYLCAWSVLGGNEKLFFGSGTQLSVL.

This chain uses TRBV11-2 with TRBJ2-1; 7 bases are shared with TRBD1. The germline V gene has CDR1 SGHAT and CDR2 FQNNGV. V lost 2 bases and J lost 6; bases outside the gene matches: 10. This CDR3 is 16 amino acids long. The DNA for the CDR3 is TGTGCCAGCAGCTTACTTCTGACAGGGACGGGCAATGAGCAGTTCTTC. It yields the protein CASSLLLTGTGNEQFF.

The CDR3 region has the DNA TGCGCCAGCAGCCAAGTCCCCGGCGCTTACTCTGGAAACACCATATATTTT. Protein: CASSQVPGAYSGNTIYF. V and J are TRBV4-1 and TRBJ1-3, with D unclear. Germline lookup yields CDR1 MGHRA and CDR2 YSYEKL. CDR3 length: 17 amino acids. V lost 1 base to trimming and J lost 0 bases, with 13 bases between them.

This clone was seen a few times. This chain links TRBV5-1 with TRBJ2-1, with 7 bases lining up with TRBD1. V trimming: 4 bases; J trimming: 8 bases; junction bases outside the gene matches: 15. Germline V gene sequence: CDR1 SGHRS, CDR2 YFSETQ. The length of the CDR3 is 16 residues. The CDR3 here is CASSQAGTAGWDEQFF. The CDR3 DNA reads TGCGCCAGCAGCCAAGCCGGGACAGCCGGTTGGGATGAGCAGTTCTTC.

This clone was counted only a few times. The chain combines TRBV14 with TRBJ2-5; possible D gene TRBD1, 6 bases. The CDR3 covers 16 residues. Trimming took off 4 bases at V and 2 bases at J, with 17 bases between the two ends. Per germline, CDR1 SGHDN and CDR2 FVKESK. DNA of the CDR3: TGTGCCAGCAGCCCGTTGGACAGCACCCCACAAGAGACCCAGTACTTC. Encoded protein: CASSPLDSTPQETQYF.

The chain recombines TRBV6-6 with TRBJ1-3, with TRBD1 matching 7 bases. The CDR3 loop spans 14 amino acids. Losses at the gene ends were 6 bases for V and 4 bases for J; bases not matched to a gene: 6. The germline V gene has CDR1 MNHNY and CDR2 SVGAGI (reference sequence). Here the CDR3 reads CASRKPGQGNTIYF. The CDR3 bases are TGTGCCAGCAGAAAACCGGGACAGGGAAACACCATATATTTT.

This clone was seen only a few times. The chain is built from TRBV4-3 and TRBJ1-5; unclear D gene. Germline V gene sequence: CDR1 LGHNA, CDR2 YSLEER. The CDR3 contains 13 residues. Trimming stripped 1 base from V and 5 bases from J, with 6 bases between. Here the CDR3 reads CASSQVVDQPQHF. In DNA form, the CDR3 reads TGCGCCAGCAGCCAAGTTGTAGATCAGCCCCAGCATTTT.

This rearrangement joins TRBV28 to TRBJ2-5; TRBD2 aligns across 15 bases. This CDR3 is 18 amino acids long. V shed 5 bases, J shed 5 bases, and the junction held 12 bases outside the gene matches. Germline V gene sequence: CDR1 MDHEN, CDR2 SYDVKM. The CDR3 loop is CASSKTGLAGGDWETQYF. The CDR3 DNA is TGTGCCAGCAGTAAAACGGGACTAGCGGGAGGTGACTGGGAGACCCAGTACTTC.